The next 22 T cell receptor beta chains were all read from a single sample in a study of CD4 T cells in relation to SARS-CoV-2 and coronaviruses. CD4+ T cells from unexposed donors were obtained before the COVID-19 pandemic (2011-2018). Isolation of CD4+ T cells took place after approximately 10 days in culture. The table came from immunoSEQ multiplex PCR; TCRdb's copy has only in-frame clones and leaves some out. The sample has some 23,000 clones, about four fifths seen once. Their target antigens are unknown. Material for sequencing was CD4+ T cells from PBMCs, cultured in vitro. Every receptor here comes from a human donor in good health.

The gene calls are TRBV28 and TRBJ1-2; a weak D match, TRBD1 (5 bases). V lost 10 bases, J lost 3 bases, and 12 bases lay in between. The CDR3 totals 12 residues. The V gene's germline CDR1 is MDHEN and CDR2 SYDVKM. The chain's CDR3 is CATRLRDYGYTF. The CDR3 DNA reads TGTGCCACGCGCCTCAGGGACTATGGCTACACCTTC.

The chain recombines TRBV14 with TRBJ2-1, with D possibly TRBD2 on 5 matching bases. The V gene lost 1 base and the J gene lost 14 bases, with 18 bases spanning the gap. This CDR3 is built from 14 residues. Germline CDR1 SGHDN, CDR2 FVKESK. The CDR3 DNA reads as TGTGCCAGCAGCCAAGTTTCGAGTATTACGGGGAAGTTCTTC. Translated, it gives CASSQVSSITGKFF.

The chain carries TRBV5-4 and TRBJ2-1; 10 bases are shared with TRBD1. This CDR3 has 14 amino acids. In germline, CDR1 is SGHNT, CDR2 YYREEE (reference sequence). V lost 3 bases to trimming and J lost 8 bases; unmatched junction nucleotides: 5. In nucleotides, the CDR3 is TGTGCCAGCAGCTGGGACAGGGGATCATATGAGCAGTTCTTC. Translation: CASSWDRGSYEQFF.

This clone was counted only a few times. The gene calls are TRBV5-1 and TRBJ2-5, with D possibly matching TRBD2 (6 bases). The V end was cut by 7 bases, the J end by 3 bases, with 13 bases between. The CDR3 runs 13 residues. Germline V lookup: CDR1 SGHRS, CDR2 YFSETQ. CDR3 in DNA: TGCGCCAGCGCTAACGGGGGAGAAGAGACCCAGTACTTC. Translating it yields CASANGGEETQYF. The entire variable domain, with the rest obtained from reference TRBV5-1 and TRBJ2-5, is as follows: KAGVTQTPRYLIKTRGQQVTLSCSPISGHRSVSWYQQTPGQGLQFLFEYFSETQRNKGNFPGRFSGRQFSNSRSEMNVSTLELGDSALYLCASANGGEETQYFGPGTRLLVL.

This clone was picked up a small number of times. The chain recombines TRBV6-2 or TRBV6-3 with TRBJ1-3, with no clear D. This CDR3 is 16 amino acids long. CDR1 is MNHEY, CDR2 SVGEGT, per germline. The germline V and J ends were trimmed by 6 bases and 0 bases, with 15 bases remaining between them. DNA for the CDR3: TGTGCCAGCAGCGACAAACAGCGCCGCTCTGGAAACACCATATATTTT. Translating gives CASSDKQRRSGNTIYF.

The chain combines TRBV19 with TRBJ2-1; TRBD2 agrees at 10 bases. The CDR3 consists of 15 residues. V lost 5 bases to trimming and J lost 9 bases; unmatched junction nucleotides: 10. Germline V lookup: CDR1 LNHDA, CDR2 SQIVND (reference sequence). This CDR3 is CASSFAPSGSFEQFF. Here the CDR3 DNA reads TGTGCCAGTAGTTTCGCGCCTAGCGGGAGTTTTGAGCAGTTCTTC.

This clone has only one observation. The genes are TRBV19 and TRBJ2-1; 11 bases are shared with TRBD2. Germline CDR1 LNHDA, CDR2 SQIVND (reference sequence). V was pared by 10 bases and J by 3 bases, with 5 bases of the junction left unmatched. The CDR3 runs 14 residues. DNA for the CDR3: TGTGCCACCCTAGCGGGAGGCCTCTACAATGAGCAGTTCTTC. Amino acid sequence: CATLAGGLYNEQFF.

The J gene is TRBJ1-1, the V gene TRBV10-2; possible D gene TRBD1, 6 bases. The CDR3 covers 15 residues. Trimming removed 3 bases from V and 1 base from J, with 12 bases in between. Germline V lookup: CDR1 WSHSY, CDR2 SAAADI. The CDR3 region has the DNA TGCGCCAGCAGTGAACCTCAACAGGGGAACACTGAAGCTTTCTTT. It codes for CASSEPQQGNTEAFF.

V usage is TRBV29-1 and J usage is TRBJ1-6; 7 positions agree with TRBD1. Germline V gene sequence: CDR1 SQVTM, CDR2 ANQGSEA. With 7 bases clipped from V and 7 bases from J, the junction kept 4 bases outside the gene matches. The CDR3 has 12 amino acids. The CDR3 here is CSAGTANSPLHF. The CDR3 DNA reads as TGCAGCGCCGGGACAGCGAATTCACCCCTCCACTTT. Together with reference TRBV29-1 and TRBJ1-6, the CDR3 gives the full variable domain: SAVISQKPSRDICQRGTSLTIQCQVDSQVTMMFWYRQQPGQSLTLIATANQGSEATYESGFVIDKFPISRPNLTFSTLTVSNMSPEDSSIYLCSAGTANSPLHFGNGTRLTVT.

CDR3 DNA sequence: TGTGCCAGCAGTCGTCCCGGGGGGCGGGAGACCCAGTACTTC. Amino acid sequence: CASSRPGGRETQYF. The chain links TRBV6-2 or TRBV6-3 to TRBJ2-5; D might be TRBD2 (7 bases). Trimming pared 5 bases from V and 5 bases from J, leaving 15 bases between. Germline CDR1 is MNHEY and CDR2 is SVGEGT. There are 14 residues in the CDR3.

The chain uses TRBV7-3 and TRBJ2-1; 10 bases agree with TRBD2. The CDR3 has 15 residues. The germline V gene encodes CDR1 SGHTA and CDR2 FQGTGA. Trimming removed 2 bases from V and 7 bases from J; junction bases left unmatched: 5. The CDR3 protein is CASSLRTSGPNEQFF. Written as DNA, the CDR3 is TGTGCCAGCAGCTTACGGACTAGCGGTCCTAATGAGCAGTTCTTC. Full variable domain (remainder filled in from reference TRBV7-3 and TRBJ2-1): GAGVSQTPSNKVTEKGKYVELRCDPISGHTALYWYRQSLGQGPEFLIYFQGTGAADDSGLPNDRFFAVRPEGSVSTLKIQRTERGDSAVYLCASSLRTSGPNEQFFGPGTRLTVL.

The chain is built from TRBV7-9 and TRBJ2-1; TRBD2 aligns across 15 bases. With V trimmed by 6 bases and J by 0 bases, 3 bases remained unmatched. The CDR3 spans 17 residues. Looked up from germline, CDR1 is SEHNR and CDR2 is FQNEAQ (reference sequence). The CDR3 here is CASRGLAGGDSYNEQFF. CDR3 in DNA: TGTGCCAGCAGAGGACTAGCGGGAGGGGACTCCTACAATGAGCAGTTCTTC.

The chain joins TRBV5-5 to TRBJ2-7, with D possibly TRBD1 on 6 matching bases. There are 14 residues in the CDR3. Trimming shortened V by 0 bases and J by 4 bases, and 11 bases separated the two germline ends. The germline V gene encodes CDR1 SGHKS and CDR2 YYEKEE (reference sequence). The DNA for the CDR3 is TGTGCCAGCAGCTTGGTAGCAGGGGAGTACGAGCAGTACTTC. Translating it yields CASSLVAGEYEQYF.

This clone has more than one count but fewer than ten. The chain recombines TRBV15 with TRBJ2-7, with D maybe TRBD2 (6 bases). The ends were cut back, 0 bases at V and 4 bases at J, with 25 bases in the middle. Germline V CDR1 and CDR2: LNHNV, YYDKDF (reference sequence). This CDR3 has 19 amino acids. CDR3 protein: CATSRDVPSRLGLRYEQYF. The CDR3 coding sequence is TGTGCCACCAGCAGAGATGTTCCCTCGCGGCTGGGACTCAGGTACGAGCAGTACTTC.

This clone was detected only once. This chain connects TRBV5-1 to TRBJ1-1, with D perhaps matching TRBD1 (5 bases). The CDR3 contains 16 residues. V lost 1 base and J lost 4, with 17 bases in between. Per germline, CDR1 SGHRS and CDR2 YFSETQ. The CDR3 region is CASSLWGELGSTEAFF. CDR3 coding DNA: TGCGCCAGCAGCTTGTGGGGGGAATTGGGTTCCACTGAAGCTTTCTTT. Combining the CDR3 with reference TRBV5-1 and TRBJ1-1 gives the whole variable domain KAGVTQTPRYLIKTRGQQVTLSCSPISGHRSVSWYQQTPGQGLQFLFEYFSETQRNKGNFPGRFSGRQFSNSRSEMNVSTLELGDSALYLCASSLWGELGSTEAFFGQGTRLTVV.

CDR3 in amino acids: CASSQETGGGYGYTF. CDR3 bases: TGTGCCAGCAGCCAAGAGACGGGCGGGGGCTATGGCTACACCTTC. This chain uses TRBV4-2 with TRBJ1-2; tentatively, D is TRBD1 (5 bases). This CDR3 contains 15 residues. V shed 0 bases and J shed 4 bases, with 12 bases lying between them. The germline CDR1 and CDR2 sequences are LGHNA and YNFKEQ.

This clone was recorded a few times. This chain connects TRBV7-2 to TRBJ1-6; D is uncertain. CDR1 is SGHTA, CDR2 FQGNSA, per germline. The ends were cut back, 3 bases at V and 7 bases at J, with 13 bases in the middle. There are 15 residues in the CDR3. The CDR3 spells CASSLAPGVNSPLHF. As DNA, the CDR3 is TGTGCCAGCAGCTTGGCCCCTGGGGTCAATTCACCCCTCCACTTT.

This clone was seen once. The V call is TRBV5-1, the J call TRBJ2-6; tentative D call: TRBD1 (5 bases). Germline values: CDR1 SGHRS, CDR2 YFSETQ. The CDR3 length is 16 residues. The V gene lost 1 base and the J gene lost 0 bases, with 8 bases spanning the gap. The CDR3 loop is CASSLFRASGANVLTF. Here the CDR3 DNA reads TGCGCCAGCAGCTTGTTCAGGGCCTCTGGGGCCAACGTCCTGACTTTC. Full variable domain (remainder filled in from reference TRBV5-1 and TRBJ2-6): KAGVTQTPRYLIKTRGQQVTLSCSPISGHRSVSWYQQTPGQGLQFLFEYFSETQRNKGNFPGRFSGRQFSNSRSEMNVSTLELGDSALYLCASSLFRASGANVLTFGAGSRLTVL.

The rearrangement links TRBV30 to TRBJ1-6, with no clear D. CDR1 is GTSNPN, CDR2 SVGIG, per germline (reference sequence). CDR3 length: 14 amino acids. Trimming shortened V by 4 bases and J by 7 bases, and 14 bases separated the two germline ends. CDR3 sequence (DNA): TGTGCCTGGACCCGGAGAACAGAGAATTCACCCCTCCACTTT. Translation: CAWTRRTENSPLHF.

The chain combines TRBV19 with TRBJ2-7; D might be TRBD2 (6 bases). CDR1 LNHDA and CDR2 SQIVND come from the germline V gene (reference sequence). CDR3 length: 13 amino acids. V was shortened by 4 bases and J by 3 bases, with 10 bases between the two germline ends. CDR3 sequence reads: CASSKASDYEQYF. CDR3 in DNA: TGTGCCAGTAGTAAAGCTAGCGACTACGAGCAGTACTTC. Based on the CDR3 plus reference TRBV19 and TRBJ2-7, the full variable domain is DGGITQSPKYLFRKEGQNVTLSCEQNLNHDAMYWYRQDPGQGLRLIYYSQIVNDFQKGDIAEGYSVSREKKESFPLTVTSAQKNPTAFYLCASSKASDYEQYFGPGTRLTVT.

The rearrangement uses TRBV10-3 and TRBJ2-7; 10 bases are a match to TRBD1. The CDR3 is made up of 17 amino acids. Germline V lookup: CDR1 ENHRY, CDR2 SYGVKD. The junction had 12 bases not matched to a gene; V was cut back by 5 bases and J by 2 bases. CDR3 region: CAISRTGTGDRTYEQYF. The CDR3 DNA is TGTGCCATCAGTCGGACCGGGACAGGGGACCGTACCTACGAGCAGTACTTC.

The chain uses TRBV10-3 and TRBJ2-1, with D perhaps TRBD1 or TRBD2 (5 bases each). Germline CDR1 is ENHRY and CDR2 is SYGVKD. Trimming cost V 6 bases and J 6 bases, with 9 bases left between them. There are 12 residues in the CDR3. The CDR3 DNA reads as TGTGCCATCAGCGGGGCCCTCAATGAGCAGTTCTTC. Translation: CAISGALNEQFF.